The T cell receptor beta chain described here comes from a study of cytomegalovirus exposure and HLA in healthy donors (dated by TCRdb to 2016 to 2017). With respect to the entire study: An earlier analysis of about 560 of the donors reported approximately 280 Gb of sequence data and 117 million unique TCR beta sequences obtained from about 170 million T cells. Every repertoire in the discovery cohort had been generated on one and the same sequencing platform. The number of donors typed differed by locus, with about 629-640 for A, B, C, DRB1 and DQB1, around 500 for DQA1, 600 to 610 for DPA1, and approximately 470 for DPB1. A later genetic analysis took genome-wide SNP genotypes for about 55% of the roughly 670 donors and used that subset as a discovery cohort. Donor age, sex, ethnicity and CMV serostatus were compiled alongside the repertoire data. To predict cytomegalovirus infection status, the study brought together high-throughput TCR immunosequencing, statistical association of individual TCRs with disease status, and machine learning. A later analysis re-examined previously published TCR beta repertoires from about 700 donors and added high-resolution HLA genotyping to investigate patterns of TCR occurrence. Of the roughly 400 genotyped donors, 75% to 85% were placed in the genetic ancestry cluster associated with self-reported Caucasian donors. HLA typing covered class I and class II loci at four-digit resolution. The study aimed to test whether cataloging public T cell receptors could reveal signatures of past pathogen exposure. Roughly 5 DR-DQ haplotypes were handled as single units for association and clustering because linkage in the cohort was strong. The T cell repertoires of 666 subjects were profiled by immunosequencing and related to cytomegalovirus serostatus. An earlier analysis of some 500 of the donors applied high-throughput TCR beta sequencing to assess whether each TCR beta V gene segment acted as functional or pseudogenic. An early release that covered fewer than 750 HLA-typed donors contained 250 to 350 gigabases of sequencing data and 70 million to 100 million unique TCR sequences. Across about 370 genotyped donors of the cohort, an average of approximately 220,000 unique TCR beta nucleotide sequences per donor were sequenced, and roughly 20% of those sequences were non-productive. The later analysis used no new phenotypic data to find candidate immune exposures, relying instead on TCR beta sequences and their occurrence across donors. In addition to the first cohort of approximately 650 subjects, a separate validation cohort of 130 or so different subjects was used. The paper as a whole reports these results and caveats: When HLA alleles, especially DR and DQ, strongly co-occurred, attributing TCR associations to individual alleles was difficult. Across donors, most TCR sequences were observed very rarely, whereas some public TCRs were present in many individuals. A later analysis found that TCR association rates varied across HLA loci, with DRB1 alleles showing the most associated TCRs and HLA-C alleles the fewest. This cohort had only TCR beta chains sequenced, and the lack of alpha or paired-chain data limited which features could be detected. Compared with the roughly 720-donor mean, donors in an Asian-associated ancestry cluster had fewer N-insertions in productive TCRs, according to a later genetic analysis. According to a later analysis, parvovirus B19, influenza, CMV and Epstein-Barr virus appeared linked to several top co-occurrence clusters. Compared with equally common non-associated chains, HLA-associated TCR beta chains in a later analysis were more clonally expanded and had lower generation probabilities. The authors suggested that the approach could potentially be extended to other disease states and immunological phenotypes. A further reported finding was that TCR beta sequences accurately predicted the HLA-A and HLA-B alleles for most subjects in the first cohort. A later genetic analysis associated a missense DCLRE1C variant with V-gene and J-gene trimming of TCR beta chains, and an independent cohort replicated the association. About 15 rarely observed V segments, including chromosome 9 orphons, were excluded from the earlier analysis of almost 600 of the donors because counts were too low. At a false discovery rate of 0.05, a later analysis linked fewer than 20,000 TCR beta sequences to specific HLA alleles. Some IMGT-functional V segments, including TRBV6-2 and TRBV6-3, could not be distinguished by the 87-base-pair reads and were therefore excluded. Because HLA typing was missing for some donors at each locus, association tests included only the typed subset. Three of the identified cytomegalovirus-associated TCR beta chains were confirmed in vitro to be specific for cytomegalovirus antigens. Correlated functional status among segregating V segments might be attributable to linkage disequilibrium, but an unknown experimental factor could not be ruled out. A total of 150 or so TCR beta chains were listed by the study as associated with cytomegalovirus. Most CMV-associated TCR beta chains appeared to be HLA-restricted in a later analysis, and the HLA associations seemed to be driven largely by CMV exposure. In both the original and validation cohorts, the classifier was reported to diagnose cytomegalovirus status with high specificity and sensitivity. A cluster of highly shared sequence variants was judged likely to represent a technical artifact of the sequencing pipeline. In an earlier analysis of over 550 of the donors, most TCR beta V segments were observed in productive rearrangements about 87% or about 30% of the time, broadly matching IMGT annotations. CMV serostatus was the only immune exposure information available for the cohort. Sequencing depth was assumed to be roughly uniform across donors in the presence/absence analyses, though that assumption may not hold.

About this clone: The antigen it binds to is not known. Base-call qualities are not available, and no considerably larger clone is one nucleotide away.

CDR1 and CDR2, per the germline V gene (reference sequence), are MNHEY and SMNVEV. Taken from cysteine to phenylalanine, the CDR3 has 13 residues. CDR3 DNA is the only sequence kept; it has 39 bases, read in frame from the first base. Between the V and J ends, shortened by 1 base and 2 bases respectively, the junction contains 6 bases. The cohort was made up of roughly 670 healthy bone marrow donors. At the time of sampling, every cohort member was nominally healthy, though immune exposures that went unrecorded were likely present. The donor was CMV seronegative and belonged to the group of more than 300 seronegative cohort members. Each donor provided a peripheral blood sample, and peripheral blood mononuclear cells were used for TCR beta sequencing. The Qiagen DNeasy Blood Extraction Kit was used to extract genomic DNA from the blood cell samples. Library creation used the immunoSEQ multiplex PCR assay. For the multiplex PCR, a mixture combining 60 forward primers for TCR Vbeta segments and 13 reverse primers for TCR Jbeta segments was used. The CDR3 region of rearranged TCR beta genes was amplified from genomic DNA with a multiplex PCR assay. On the Illumina HiSeq System, the amplified TCR beta libraries were sequenced as 87-base-pair reads. In the authors' own workflow: Across the roughly 600 repertoires, a later analysis counted tens of millions of unique TCR beta chains, 8.5 million to 12 million of which were shared by at least two donors. A nearest-neighbor algorithm error-corrected the raw reads and collapsed the reads into unique sequences, merging closely related sequences to remove PCR and sequencing errors. CDR3 sequences were aligned to IMGT reference sequences to assign V, D and J gene segments. For a sequence to be retained, at least a six-nucleotide match to both a V gene segment and a J gene segment was required. Rearrangements were called productive when the CDR3 lacked stop codons and stayed in frame with V and J; all others were non-productive. Following IMGT convention, CDR3 was defined as the stretch from the second conserved V-encoded cysteine to the conserved J-encoded phenylalanine. In an earlier analysis of just under 600 of the donors, sequences lacking an unambiguous match to a single V gene segment were excluded. An earlier analysis of 500 to 600 of the donors classified V segments as functional when productive rearrangements were above 56.7% and as segregating when the standard deviation between donors was above 5%. A statistical classification framework was developed to diagnose cytomegalovirus status using the catalog of TCR beta chain sequences. In a later analysis, TCR nucleotide sequences were compared against IMGT/GENE-DB human TR gene sequences so that V and J genes could be assigned. Using the TCRdist pipeline, a later analysis assigned CDR3 sequences along with most-parsimonious VDJ recombination scenarios. A later analysis defined each TCR beta chain by its CDR3 amino acid sequence plus V-gene family, and excluded reads lacking a unique V-gene family. To address suspected cross-contamination and a sequencing artifact, a later analysis removed approximately 590 highly shared, low-generation-probability nucleotide sequences. In a later analysis, a clonal expansion index was calculated for each public chain from normalized within-repertoire ranks of inferred template counts. Generation probabilities in a later analysis came from a VDJ recombination model fitted to out-of-frame rearrangements, and those results were checked against IGoR. Hypergeometric tests were used in a later analysis to score TCR-TCR, TCR-HLA and TCR-CMV co-occurrence, with a repertoire-size bias correction applied to the TCR pairs. In a later analysis, false discovery rates were estimated by permuting HLA or CMV assignments 20 times. A later analysis grouped co-occurring TCRs with DBSCAN, adding TCRdist sequence similarity when clustering within HLA-allele-positive subsets. Repertoires with fewer than 30,000 or more than 120,000 public chains were left out of co-occurrence clustering, as were about 5 repertoires with anomalous nucleotide sharing. In TCRdb, the immuneACCESS table is reduced to in-frame sequences with V and J assigned. These tables do not hold every clone; where another copy was compared, an unresolved V gene accounts for under half, and the others remain unexplained. V, J and clone size were drawn from that table, and D and trimming were deduced from the DNA. The sample table holds just over 150,000 clones, of which roughly 81% were seen once. The ten most abundant clones make up 2% to 2.5% of the sample.

The receptor comes from a woman between 18 and 30 years old in good health and CMV-seronegative. The sequencing sample was made of PBMCs. The V and J genes are TRBV27 and TRBJ2-7; no D gene call is confident. The nucleotide sequence is given as TGTGCCAGCAGTTTATTCGGTGCCTACGAGCAGTACTTC. This encodes CASSLFGAYEQYF.